This T cell receptor beta chain was sequenced in a study of cytomegalovirus exposure and HLA in healthy donors. There are 15 residues in the CDR3. Losses at the gene ends were 5 bases for V and 4 bases for J; bases not matched to a gene: 8. The germline gives CDR1 MNHEY, CDR2 SMNVEV (reference sequence). Primers: 60 Vbeta forward and 13 Jbeta reverse. Produced via immunoSEQ multiplex PCR; TCRdb's table is partial and in-frame only. The sample includes about 140,000 clones, about 78% of them seen just once. The source material was PBMCs. The chain joins TRBV27 to TRBJ2-7; 10 nucleotides line up with TRBD1. The TCR sequence derives from a man in his fifties or sixties in good health and CMV-seropositive. CDR3 loop: CASSTRTGGVYEQYF. The CDR3 nucleotides are TGTGCCAGCAGTACCAGGACAGGGGGGGTTTACGAGCAGTACTTC.